This T cell receptor (beta chain) was retrieved from a study of radiotherapy plus CTLA-4 blockade in lung cancer. Assay: immunoSEQ multiplex PCR; the TCRdb copy retains only in-frame clones and omits some. The sample lists some 110,000 clones, around 85% occurring once. The input for sequencing was peripheral blood, taken from a patient treated with radiotherapy plus ipilimumab. This sequence was found in a human donor with non-small cell lung cancer that progressed on radiotherapy plus ipilimumab. Some clones in this sample may be carry-over from other donors' samples.

The CDR3 loop reads CASSYSGYLETQYF. DNA for the CDR3: TGTGCCAGCAGTTACTCCGGGTATCTGGAGACCCAGTACTTC. The chain links TRBV6-6 to TRBJ2-5; D ambiguous. The CDR3 contains 14 residues. The germline CDR1 and CDR2 sequences are MNHNY and SVGAGI (reference sequence). Trimming took 0 bases from V and 5 from J, leaving 10 bases between them.